These T cell receptor beta chains were read from a single sample in a study of T cells in localized non-small cell lung cancer. The table came from immunoSEQ multiplex PCR; TCRdb's copy has only in-frame clones and leaves some out. The sample has some 7,000 clones; around 52% are singletons. The material sequenced was lymph node tissue, taken before any cancer treatment. Receptors originate from a female donor aged 60 or older with stage I lung adenocarcinoma. CDR3s include the opening cysteine and the closing phenylalanine or tryptophan. The D gene is left open where the match is weak. Clone size appears in some rows only: once, few, many, or a class for an expanded clone.

.	TRBV19	13	.	TRBJ2-3	CASRPGGTDTQYF	TGTGCCAGTAGGCCGGGCGGCACAGATACGCAGTATTTT
TRBD1	TRBV19	15	.	TRBJ2-1	CASSGSGGLYNEQFF	TGTGCCAGTAGTGGTTCAGGGGGCCTTTACAATGAGCAGTTCTTC
.	TRBV15	15	once	TRBJ2-3	CATSRGDRSFYEQYF	TGTGCCACCAGCAGGGGCGACAGGAGCTTCTACGAGCAGTATTTT
.	TRBV19	15	.	TRBJ2-1	CASSMGAPGPNEQFF	TGTGCCAGTAGTATGGGGGCGCCGGGGCCCAATGAGCAGTTCTTC
.	TRBV6-8	14	few	TRBJ2-1	CASSSRTVIHEQFF	TGTGCCAGCAGTTCCAGGACCGTCATCCATGAGCAGTTCTTC
TRBD1	TRBV6-8	14	.	TRBJ2-7	CASSGGQGAREQYF	TGTGCCAGCAGTGGGGGACAGGGGGCGAGGGAGCAGTACTTC
.	TRBV6-8	14	.	TRBJ2-1	CASRYPSSYNEQFF	TGTGCCAGCAGATACCCTAGCTCCTACAATGAGCAGTTCTTC
TRBD1	TRBV9	15	few	TRBJ2-5	CASSSHQGAGETQYF	TGTGCCAGCAGTTCCCATCAGGGGGCAGGAGAGACCCAGTACTTC
.	TRBV23-1	14	medium-sized	TRBJ2-5	CASSQEHPQETQYF	TGCGCCAGCAGCCAAGAACACCCGCAAGAGACCCAGTACTTC
.	TRBV29-1	14	.	TRBJ1-1	CSVVGARANTEAFF	TGCAGCGTTGTGGGAGCCCGGGCGAACACTGAAGCTTTCTTT
TRBD2	TRBV6-8	16	medium-sized	TRBJ2-1	CASRPSGGSSYNEQFF	TGTGCCAGCCGCCCTAGCGGGGGCAGCTCCTACAATGAGCAGTTCTTC
TRBD2	TRBV6-4	17	.	TRBJ2-1	CASSTRSGRSSYNEQFF	TGTGCCAGCAGCACACGGAGCGGGAGAAGCTCCTACAATGAGCAGTTCTTC
TRBD1	TRBV30	12	.	TRBJ2-7	CAWGNRGYEQYF	TGTGCCTGGGGAAACAGGGGCTACGAGCAGTACTTC
TRBD2	TRBV11-3	16	few	TRBJ2-1	CASSQPSGTSYNEQFF	TGTGCCAGCAGCCAACCTAGCGGGACCTCCTACAATGAGCAGTTCTTC
.	TRBV9	16	.	TRBJ2-1	CASSVAGGRGGNEQFF	TGTGCCAGCAGCGTGGCAGGCGGAAGGGGTGGCAATGAGCAGTTCTTC
TRBD1	TRBV19	14	.	TRBJ1-5	CATGVGTGNQPQHF	TGTGCCACCGGGGTCGGGACAGGCAATCAGCCCCAGCATTTT
.	TRBV15	14	.	TRBJ1-2	CATSTQFREDGYTF	TGTGCCACCAGCACCCAATTCAGGGAGGACGGCTACACCTTC
.	TRBV6-8	12	.	TRBJ2-7	CASMPGFYEQYF	TGTGCCAGCATGCCCGGCTTCTACGAGCAGTACTTC
.	TRBV28	13	.	TRBJ2-7	CASSRPGAYEQYF	TGTGCCAGCAGTCGACCAGGAGCCTACGAGCAGTACTTC
.	TRBV23-1	16	few	TRBJ1-2	CASSLTPRQGSYGYTF	TGCGCCAGCAGCCTCACCCCTCGGCAGGGGAGCTATGGCTACACCTTC
.	TRBV19	13	.	TRBJ2-3	CASSLGATDTQYF	TGTGCCAGTAGTTTGGGGGCGACAGATACGCAGTATTTT
.	TRBV19	14	few	TRBJ1-6	CASRLSPYNSPLHF	TGTGCCAGTCGTCTCAGCCCCTATAATTCACCCCTCCACTTT
TRBD1	TRBV29-1	13	.	TRBJ2-3	CSVEATGQGTQYF	TGCAGCGTTGAAGCGACGGGACAGGGGACGCAGTATTTT
.	TRBV28	12	.	TRBJ1-5	CASREVNQPQHF	TGTGCCAGCAGGGAGGTGAATCAGCCCCAGCATTTT
.	TRBV6-8	15	few	TRBJ1-2	CASSDSIGQTYGYTF	TGTGCCAGCAGTGACTCGATAGGACAGACGTATGGCTACACCTTC
.	TRBV5-1	16	.	TRBJ1-5	CASSLGGGASNQPQHF	TGCGCCAGCAGCTTGGGGGGAGGGGCGAGCAATCAGCCCCAGCATTTT
TRBD2	TRBV15	16	.	TRBJ2-2	CATSRRLAGNTGELFF	TGTGCCACCAGCAGGAGACTAGCGGGGAACACCGGGGAGCTGTTTTTT
.	TRBV6-8	13	.	TRBJ1-2	CASSPGFNYGYTF	TGTGCCAGCAGTCCGGGTTTTAACTATGGCTACACCTTC
TRBD2	TRBV6-8	16	.	TRBJ2-6	CASTGLAVPGANVLTF	TGTGCCAGCACGGGACTAGCGGTTCCTGGGGCCAACGTCCTGACTTTC
.	TRBV5-1	16	.	TRBJ1-3	CASSLAWGDAGNTIYF	TGCGCCAGCAGCTTGGCCTGGGGAGACGCTGGAAACACCATATATTTT
.	TRBV6-8	15	few	TRBJ2-7	CASFPAGINSYEQYF	TGTGCCAGCTTCCCCGCCGGGATCAACTCCTACGAGCAGTACTTC
.	TRBV9	14	.	TRBJ1-5	CASVGGASNQPQHF	TGTGCCAGCGTGGGGGGCGCGAGCAATCAGCCCCAGCATTTT
.	TRBV19	12	.	TRBJ2-4	CASSEGINIQYF	TGTGCCAGTAGTGAGGGGATAAACATTCAGTACTTC
.	TRBV29-1	13	once	TRBJ1-2	CSVVVTSNYGYTF	TGCAGCGTTGTGGTCACATCTAACTATGGCTACACCTTC
TRBD1	TRBV30	15	.	TRBJ1-3	CAWVNGQDSGNTIYF	TGTGCCTGGGTTAACGGACAGGACTCTGGAAACACCATATATTTT
.	TRBV9	13	.	TRBJ2-7	CASDQGYSREQYF	TGTGCCAGCGACCAGGGCTACTCTAGGGAGCAGTACTTC
.	TRBV19	13	.	TRBJ2-7	CASSLARGYEQYF	TGTGCCAGTAGTCTCGCTCGGGGGTACGAGCAGTACTTC
.	TRBV23-1	20	.	TRBJ1-4	CASSPRPQGGHYPTNEKLFF	TGCGCCAGCAGTCCGAGACCACAGGGAGGCCATTATCCAACTAATGAAAAACTGTTTTTT
.	TRBV19	16	.	TRBJ1-2	CASTDLNRGRDYGYTF	TGTGCCAGTACGGACCTCAATCGGGGCCGTGACTATGGCTACACCTTC
.	TRBV6-8	15	few	TRBJ1-2	CASSEQIGGSYGYTF	TGTGCCAGCAGTGAGCAGATAGGGGGAAGCTATGGCTACACCTTC
TRBD2	TRBV18	16	.	TRBJ2-1	CASSKGLAGVNNEQFF	TGTGCCAGCTCAAAGGGACTAGCGGGAGTAAACAATGAGCAGTTCTTC
.	TRBV28	17	once	TRBJ2-5	CASSFPPGGGGQETQYF	TGTGCCAGCAGTTTCCCCCCAGGGGGAGGTGGCCAAGAGACCCAGTACTTC
.	TRBV19	13	.	TRBJ2-7	CASSIGHTYEQYF	TGTGCCAGTAGTATAGGGCACACCTACGAGCAGTACTTC
TRBD1	TRBV9	17	.	TRBJ1-4	CASSPGTGLLGEEKLFF	TGTGCCAGCAGCCCTGGGACAGGGCTACTAGGGGAGGAAAAACTGTTTTTT
.	TRBV19	13	.	TRBJ2-1	CASSAASGNEQFF	TGTGCCAGTAGTGCAGCATCGGGCAATGAGCAGTTCTTC
.	TRBV29-1	12	.	TRBJ2-3	CSVEGGTDTQYF	TGCAGCGTTGAGGGGGGCACAGATACGCAGTATTTT
.	TRBV30	12	.	TRBJ1-2	CAWSVSQIGYTF	TGTGCCTGGAGTGTATCTCAGATTGGCTACACCTTC
.	TRBV19	13	.	TRBJ1-5	CASSMWAGQPQHF	TGTGCCAGTAGTATGTGGGCAGGGCAGCCCCAGCATTTT
TRBD2	TRBV18	15	.	TRBJ2-5	CASRTSGGSEETQYF	TGTGCCAGCAGGACTAGCGGGGGGTCGGAAGAGACCCAGTACTTC
TRBD2	TRBV30	15	.	TRBJ2-3	CACGGREGPTDTQYF	TGTGCCTGTGGGGGGCGGGAGGGCCCGACAGATACGCAGTATTTT
.	TRBV4-1	16	medium-sized	TRBJ2-7	CASSQDVVAGVDEQYF	TGCGCCAGCAGCCAAGATGTAGTGGCAGGGGTAGACGAGCAGTACTTC
.	TRBV9	14	.	TRBJ2-5	CASSVGTQQETQYF	TGTGCCAGCAGCGTCGGGACCCAACAAGAGACCCAGTACTTC